Following are 10 T cell receptor beta chains from one sample sequenced in a study of OX40 agonist ivuxolimab in advanced cancers. Measured with immunoSEQ multiplex PCR; TCRdb has only the in-frame clones, and not every one. The sample includes roughly 84,000 clones, about 85% of them seen just once. Sequencing was performed on CD4+ or CD8+ T cells sorted from blood, taken in a trial of the OX40 agonist ivuxolimab. The receptors derive from an adult with an advanced solid tumor such as melanoma, head and neck, liver or kidney cancer.

V is TRBV6-5 and J is TRBJ1-2, with 10 bases lining up with TRBD1. Trimming cost V 6 bases and J 6 bases; bases outside gene matches: 4. This CDR3 comprises 13 residues. CDR1 is MNHEY, CDR2 SVGAGI, per germline. The CDR3 loop reads CASRGDRGHGYTF. CDR3 DNA sequence: TGTGCCAGCAGAGGGGACAGGGGCCATGGCTACACCTTC.

The chain recombines TRBV7-3 with TRBJ1-1, with 9 bases fitting TRBD1. Germline CDR1 and CDR2: SGHTA and FQGTGA. With V trimmed by 5 bases and J by 4 bases, 5 bases remained unmatched. This CDR3 is built from 14 residues. DNA of the CDR3: TGTGCCAGCAGCCCGGGACAGGGATTCACTGAAGCTTTCTTT. As protein: CASSPGQGFTEAFF.

The chain joins TRBV19 to TRBJ1-2; the D gene is possibly TRBD1 (6 bases). The CDR3 spans 13 residues. CDR1 LNHDA and CDR2 SQIVND come from the germline V gene (reference sequence). V shed 10 bases and J shed 1 base, with 13 bases lying between them. CDR3 bases: TGTGCCACCTGGGACACAGATAACTATGGCTACACCTTC. Translation: CATWDTDNYGYTF.

The table lists this clone with a few counts. The chain has TRBV2 and TRBJ1-6, with unresolved D. V lost 4 bases and J lost 4, with 8 bases in between. Germline V gene lookup returns CDR1 SNHLY and CDR2 FYNNEI. The CDR3 loop spans 14 amino acids. The CDR3 sequence is CASSGGMYNSPLHF. CDR3 bases: TGTGCCAGCAGTGGGGGAATGTATAATTCACCCCTCCACTTT.

The rearrangement joins TRBV29-1 to TRBJ1-1; D not certain. The CDR3 totals 13 residues. Germline V gene data show CDR1 as SQVTM and CDR2 as ANQGSEA. Trimming stripped 2 bases from V and 9 bases from J, with 16 bases between. CDR3 DNA: TGCAGCGTTGAACCCAACCTCTCATCCCAAGCTTTCTTT. Encoded protein: CSVEPNLSSQAFF.

The CDR3 DNA sequence: TGCGCCAGCAGCCAAGAACTCCCAGCGAACACCGGGGAGCTGTTTTTT. It yields the protein CASSQELPANTGELFF. J is TRBJ2-2 and V is TRBV4-3; D gene uncertain. Per germline, CDR1 LGHNA and CDR2 YSLEER. The CDR3 runs 16 residues. Trimming took off 0 bases at V and 0 bases at J, with 8 bases between the two ends.

The rearrangement uses TRBV2 and TRBJ2-7; a possible D gene is TRBD1 (5 bases). The CDR3 has 12 amino acids. Trimming stripped 5 bases from V and 3 bases from J, with 8 bases between. Germline V gene lookup returns CDR1 SNHLY and CDR2 FYNNEI. Written as DNA, the CDR3 is TGTGCCAGCAGTATGGGGCGCTACGAGCAGTACTTC. It is translated as CASSMGRYEQYF. Full variable domain (remainder filled in from reference TRBV2 and TRBJ2-7): EPEVTQTPSHQVTQMGQEVILRCVPISNHLYFYWYRQILGQKVEFLVSFYNNEISEKSEIFDDQFSVERPDGSNFTLKIRSTKLEDSAMYFCASSMGRYEQYFGPGTRLTVT.

The J gene is TRBJ2-2, the V gene TRBV27; possible D gene TRBD2, 6 bases. This CDR3 spans 13 amino acids. The V end lost 4 bases, the J end lost 6 bases, and 9 bases lay between the germline ends. CDR1 and CDR2 (germline): MNHEY, SMNVEV (reference sequence). CDR3 bases: TGTGCCAGCAGTTCATCGGGGGCCGGGGAGCTGTTTTTT. Its translation is CASSSSGAGELFF.

V and J are TRBV4-3 and TRBJ2-3, with D perhaps matching TRBD1 or TRBD2 (6 bases each). Trimming shortened V by 0 bases and J by 7 bases, and 11 bases separated the two germline ends. The CDR3 runs 14 residues. Germline V CDR1 and CDR2: LGHNA, YSLEER. CDR3 DNA: TGCGCCAGCAGCCAAGATACGGGGGCGAATACGCAGTATTTT. Translated, it gives CASSQDTGANTQYF.

The chain recombines TRBV7-2 with TRBJ1-5; maybe TRBD1 (6 bases). Between the trimmed V and J ends, which lost 6 bases and 4 bases, there was a span of 16 bases. The CDR3 runs 15 residues. Germline-derived CDR1 and CDR2 are SGHTA and FQGNSA. The CDR3 sequence: CASSSDSSGNQPQHF. The CDR3 DNA is TGTGCCAGCAGTTCGGACAGTTCTGGGAATCAGCCCCAGCATTTT.